This T cell receptor beta chain comes out of a study of human T cells and chemical hapten exposure (dated by TCRdb to the early 2020s). Broadly, across the study: For sensitization, 2% DPC in acetone was applied to a roughly 2 cm by roughly 2 cm area of upper inner arm skin. Throughout the roughly 26-week study period, patients were also given weekly therapeutic DPC doses on the scalp. Patch tests used Finn chambers with 0.01% DPC on the upper back, scored after 6 days by International Contact Dermatitis Research Group standards. The patient cohort, mostly female, included alopecia areata with under or over 50% scalp involvement, alopecia totalis and alopecia universalis. Libraries were pooled for sequencing, and per-sample TCR yields varied mainly because of small differences in library volumes within the pool. In alopecia patients, the study followed how the peripheral blood TCR repertoire changed in vivo over primary and secondary sensitization to diphenylcyclopropenone (DPC), a hapten. Blood samples were taken from patients before sensitization (week 0) and at 2, 6 and about 24 weeks after DPC sensitization. Blood for TCR sequencing was provided by twenty-nine alopecia patients at one to four time points (pre-sensitization, 2, 6 and 24 weeks). What the research found in general, with its limitations: Significantly more large CDR3 similarity clusters were formed by expanded TCRs than by pre-sensitization or healthy control sets, consistent with antigen-driven responses. The number of PT1 expanded TCRs positively correlated with patch test score, significant at thresholds 8, 16 and 32 but not 4. Because all patients had alopecia, a presumed autoimmune disease, the immune response of the patients might differ from that of healthy individuals. After repeated subsampling, the strength of the expansion versus patch-test correlation and the threshold at which it became significant changed. No change with DPC sensitization was found in the number of TCRs above 1 in 1000 frequency, and no evidence of global repertoire structure alterations was found.

The intended sense of this specimen's time point label: patch test 3, about 24 weeks after DPC sensitization. This sample's treatment or condition label indicates: therapeutic diphenylcyclopropenone sensitization with weekly scalp DPC. At every patch-test visit, the blood draw took place before the patch test was put on. Patients were considered eligible if aged 18 to 70, diagnosed with alopecia and deemed suitable for DPC therapy, and patients were excluded if pregnant. Total RNA was extracted from unfractionated whole blood that had been collected in Tempus Blood RNA tubes. Library preparation employed RACE. Reads for this sample came from a NextSeq 500. During library preparation, unique molecular identifiers were attached to individual cDNA molecules so that TCRs could be counted in a quantitative, reproducible way. For every blood RNA sample, sequencing covered both the TCR alpha and TCR beta chains. The authors' pipeline ran thus. Samples had a median of about 96,000 TCRs, with a range from 23,224 to 690,600. The Decombinator software suite was used to annotate the V, J and CDR3 of the TCR reads. For the PS versus PT1 abundance plots, all samples were subsampled to the same number of TCRs (28,000). Expanded TCRs were defined as absent before sensitization and observed at least eight times at the 2-week time point. In-frame beta chains were kept once TCRdb had trimmed the public reads at Q25 with fastp and called clones with MiXCR. Rows are unified per CDR3 protein, each entry keeping the most common DNA and genes. These V and J calls rely on TCRdb rather than the paper's analysis. The sample profile shows some 96,000 distinct CDR3 sequences; 27% of them were found once. The ten largest clones add up to 10% to 13% of the sample.

The junction carries 14 bases between V and J, which are trimmed by 5 bases and 6 bases respectively. The germline V gene (reference sequence) sets CDR1 to MNHEY and CDR2 to SMNVEV. From the cysteine up to the phenylalanine, the CDR3 has a length of 13 residues. Of the read, only the CDR3 DNA is kept; its 39 bases are in frame from base 1. This clonotype has a handful of counts. The specificity of this receptor is unknown. Qualities for individual bases were not recorded, and no much larger clone is one base off. This receptor chain uses TRBV27 and TRBJ2-7; the D gene is perhaps TRBD1 or TRBD2, each of them matching over 6 bases. The material sequenced was whole blood, taken in connection with sensitization to the hapten diphenylcyclopropenone (DPC). This clonotype was sampled from a man in his forties with alopecia areata. Some clones in this sample may be carry-over from other donors' samples. The DNA reads TGTGCCAGCAGTAGGCAAGGAGGGGGCGAGCAGTACTTC. It translates to CASSRQGGGEQYF.